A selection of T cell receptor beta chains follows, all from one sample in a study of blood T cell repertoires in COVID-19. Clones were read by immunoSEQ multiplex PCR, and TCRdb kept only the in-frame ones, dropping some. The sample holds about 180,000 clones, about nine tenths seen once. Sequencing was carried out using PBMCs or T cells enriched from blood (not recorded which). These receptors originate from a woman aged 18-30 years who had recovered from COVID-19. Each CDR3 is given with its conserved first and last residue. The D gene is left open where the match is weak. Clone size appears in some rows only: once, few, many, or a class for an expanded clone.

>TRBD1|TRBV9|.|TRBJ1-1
CASSVGGTAMEGTEAFF
TGTGCCAGCAGCGTAGGAGGGACAGCGATGGAGGGCACTGAAGCTTTCTTT
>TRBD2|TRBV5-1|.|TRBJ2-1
CASSSGTSGRQEQFF
TGCGCCAGCAGCTCGGGGACTAGCGGGAGGCAAGAGCAGTTCTTC
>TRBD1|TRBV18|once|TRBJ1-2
CASSPSGTGGAGGYTF
TGTGCCAGCTCACCATCTGGGACAGGGGGCGCCGGTGGCTACACCTTC
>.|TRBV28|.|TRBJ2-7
CASSSRLVVHEQYF
TGTGCCAGCAGTTCGAGGCTAGTGGTCCACGAGCAGTACTTC
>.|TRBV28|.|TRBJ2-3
CASSSLAGGGGTQYF
TGTGCCAGCAGTTCCCTAGCTGGAGGAGGAGGTACGCAGTATTTT
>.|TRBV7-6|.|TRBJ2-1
CASSLRELTNEQFF
TGTGCCAGCAGCTTGCGGGAACTCACGAATGAGCAGTTCTTC
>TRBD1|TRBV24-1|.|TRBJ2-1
CATSDVAGGGSYNEQFF
TGTGCCACCAGTGATGTCGCAGGGGGCGGCTCCTACAATGAGCAGTTCTTC
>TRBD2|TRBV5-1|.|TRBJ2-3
CASSLGASGRITDTQYF
TGCGCCAGCAGCCTTGGGGCTAGCGGGAGGATCACAGATACGCAGTATTTT
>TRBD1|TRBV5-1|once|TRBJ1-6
CASSLVTGGAEVHLHF
TGCGCCAGCAGCTTGGTGACAGGGGGCGCCGAGGTGCACCTCCACTTT
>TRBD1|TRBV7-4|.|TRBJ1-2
CARNGGGSLIGYTF
TGTGCCAGGAATGGAGGGGGCTCGTTAATTGGCTACACCTTC